The 25 T cell receptor beta chains listed next were all sequenced from one sample in a study of shared clonotypes between healthy human individuals (dated by TCRdb to about 2020). CD8 naive samples were CD45RO-negative cells positively selected for CCR7, giving a CD45RA+CCR7+ population that excluded TemRA cells. The library was built by means of the immunoSEQ multiplex PCR assay. The clones in this table, taken by TCRdb from immuneACCESS, are in-frame only. Not every clone is retained; where verified, under half of the shortfall comes from an unresolved V gene, and the cause of the rest is unknown. The sample table holds under 1 million clones, of which about 96% were seen once. The ten largest clones represent under 0.3% of the sample. The material sequenced was naive CD8+ T cells sorted from blood. Taken with the paper, the label for cell subset or site translates to: CD45RA+CCR7+. The receptor source for this set is a man aged 25 to 40 in good health.

V is TRBV29-1 and J is TRBJ2-2, with TRBD1 matching 9 bases. Trimming removed 5 bases from V and 3 bases from J; junction bases left unmatched: 4. This CDR3 region has 14 residues. Germline-derived CDR1 and CDR2 are SQVTM and ANQGSEA. CDR3 nucleotide sequence: TGCAGCGTTCTGGACAGGGGATACACCGGGGAGCTGTTTTTT. Translation: CSVLDRGYTGELFF.

V gene TRBV28 combines with J gene TRBJ2-7, with D hard to call. The CDR3 covers 14 residues. CDR1 is MDHEN and CDR2 is SYDVKM in the germline V gene. V was clipped by 6 bases and J by 7 bases, with 19 bases between them. CDR3 bases: TGTGCCAGCAGCCAACCTGGAACCTCCGGGGAGCAGTACTTC. Amino acids: CASSQPGTSGEQYF.

J is TRBJ2-7 and V is TRBV7-9, with 10 positions matching TRBD2. J lost 3 bases, V lost 5 bases, and 16 bases had no gene match. The CDR3 is made up of 18 amino acids. The V gene's germline CDR1 is SEHNR and CDR2 FQNEAQ (reference sequence). The CDR3 protein is CASSQSQREGRVIYEQYF. The CDR3 coding sequence is TGTGCCAGCAGCCAGAGCCAGCGGGAGGGCCGGGTTATCTACGAGCAGTACTTC.

This chain links TRBV29-1 with TRBJ2-3, with 9 bases fitting TRBD2. CDR1 SQVTM and CDR2 ANQGSEA come from the germline V gene. V was clipped by 4 bases and J by 2 bases; unmatched bases: 16. This CDR3 is 18 amino acids long. The CDR3 bases are TGCAGCGTTGTAGTCGTGGCTAGCGGGAAGGAAAACACAGATACGCAGTATTTT. It is translated as CSVVVVASGKENTDTQYF.

The chain has TRBV14 and TRBJ2-1, with 7 nucleotides matching TRBD1. CDR1 SGHDN and CDR2 FVKESK come from the germline V gene. Losses at the gene ends were 4 bases for V and 7 bases for J; bases not matched to a gene: 13. This CDR3 has 16 residues. The CDR3 loop is CASSPLGGPGANEQFF. Here the CDR3 DNA reads TGTGCCAGCAGCCCCCTAGGGGGCCCTGGGGCGAATGAGCAGTTCTTC.

This sequence joins TRBV7-9 and TRBJ2-7; the match to TRBD2 covers 15 bases. Germline V lookup: CDR1 SEHNR, CDR2 FQNEAQ (reference sequence). V gave up 1 base and J gave up 9 bases; unmatched junction bases: 4. There are 15 residues in the CDR3. CDR3: CASSLGTSGRAGQYF. The CDR3 DNA follows: TGTGCCAGCAGCTTAGGGACTAGCGGGAGGGCTGGGCAGTACTTC.

The rearrangement joins TRBV7-8 to TRBJ2-7; D might be TRBD1 (5 bases). Germline lookup yields CDR1 SGHVS and CDR2 FQNEAQ. The length of the CDR3 is 14 residues. V gave up 4 bases and J gave up 3 bases, with 13 bases separating them. This CDR3 is CASSSTQGFYEQYF. The CDR3 nucleotides are TGTGCCAGCAGCTCCACCCAGGGTTTCTACGAGCAGTACTTC.

The chain links TRBV9 to TRBJ2-3; the D is unclear. The germline V and J ends were trimmed by 8 bases and 6 bases, with 10 bases remaining between them. CDR3 size: 11 residues. CDR1 is SGDLS, CDR2 YYNGEE, per germline. CDR3 sequence: CASGRRDTQYF. CDR3 DNA sequence: TGTGCCAGTGGACGCCGGGATACGCAGTATTTT.

The chain uses TRBV13 and TRBJ2-1; 9 nucleotides line up with TRBD2. The CDR3 runs 16 residues. Germline loops: CDR1 PRHDT, CDR2 FYEKMQ (reference sequence). The junction had 5 bases not matched to a gene; V was cut back by 1 base and J by 4 bases. The CDR3 protein is CASSLVASGTYNEQFF. DNA of the CDR3: TGTGCCAGCAGCTTAGTTGCTAGCGGGACATACAATGAGCAGTTCTTC.

The genes are TRBV7-6 and TRBJ2-2; D gene uncertain. The CDR3 sequence is 16 residues long. Trimming took 0 bases from V and 1 from J, leaving 9 bases between them. Germline loops: CDR1 SGHVS, CDR2 FNYEAQ. The CDR3 loop reads CASSLALYGNTGELFF. The CDR3 DNA sequence: TGTGCCAGCAGCTTAGCCCTGTACGGGAACACCGGGGAGCTGTTTTTT.

CDR3 nucleotide sequence: TGTGCCACCAGCAGAGCTGGGTGGGATCCCGTTGGACGCGAGCAGTACTTC. Encoded protein: CATSRAGWDPVGREQYF. The chain recombines TRBV15 with TRBJ2-7; D remains unclear. V gave up 1 base and J gave up 6 bases, with 22 bases separating them. Germline lookup yields CDR1 LNHNV and CDR2 YYDKDF (reference sequence). The CDR3 runs to 17 residues. Supplemented by reference TRBV15 and TRBJ2-7, the full variable domain reads DAMVIQNPRYQVTQFGKPVTLSCSQTLNHNVMYWYQQKSSQAPKLLFHYYDKDFNNEADTPDNFQSRRPNTSFCFLDIRSPGLGDTAMYLCATSRAGWDPVGREQYFGPGTRLTVT.

This chain uses TRBV7-6 with TRBJ2-7; TRBD2 agrees at 10 bases. The CDR3 length is 16 residues. V was pared by 1 base and J by 2 bases, with 5 bases of the junction left unmatched. CDR1 and CDR2 from the germline V gene are SGHVS and FNYEAQ. CDR3 amino acids: CASSLEASGSTYEQYF. CDR3 DNA sequence: TGTGCCAGCAGCTTAGAGGCTAGCGGGAGCACCTACGAGCAGTACTTC.

This sequence joins TRBV4-1 and TRBJ1-1; D uncertain. The V and J ends lost 1 base and 7 bases respectively, with 10 bases between them. The CDR3 extends over 13 amino acids. Germline lookup yields CDR1 MGHRA and CDR2 YSYEKL. The CDR3 reads CASSQVAADEAFF. Here the CDR3 DNA reads TGCGCCAGCAGCCAAGTGGCTGCCGATGAAGCTTTCTTT.

The CDR3 DNA reads as TGTGCCAGCAGTTTATCCGTGGGTCTAGCGCCCTACAATGAGCAGTTCTTC. Protein: CASSLSVGLAPYNEQFF. The chain has TRBV27 and TRBJ2-1; D possibly corresponds to TRBD2 (6 bases). Germline assignment: CDR1 MNHEY and CDR2 SMNVEV (reference sequence). Trimming cost V 0 bases and J 2 bases, with 14 bases left between them. The CDR3 totals 17 residues.

The rearrangement uses TRBV27 and TRBJ2-7; 9 bases fit TRBD1. This CDR3 is built from 16 residues. V shed 6 bases, J shed 4 bases, and the junction held 13 bases outside the gene matches. Germline V gene sequence: CDR1 MNHEY, CDR2 SMNVEV (reference sequence). CDR3 in amino acids: CASSQIPGQGMYEQYF. Written as DNA, the CDR3 is TGTGCCAGCAGCCAAATCCCGGGACAGGGAATGTACGAGCAGTACTTC.

This clone occurred once. The chain combines TRBV27 with TRBJ2-7, with TRBD2 matching 9 bases. The CDR3 is 15 amino acids. In germline, CDR1 is MNHEY, CDR2 SMNVEV (reference sequence). V lost 3 bases to trimming and J lost 2 bases; unmatched junction nucleotides: 5. The chain's CDR3 is CASSLEAGGTYEQYF. The DNA for the CDR3 is TGTGCCAGCAGTTTGGAAGCGGGAGGTACCTACGAGCAGTACTTC.

This chain joins TRBV7-9 and TRBJ1-2; D uncertain. V shed 5 bases and J shed 0 bases, with 4 bases lying between them. The CDR3 has 12 residues. Germline V CDR1 and CDR2: SEHNR, FQNEAQ (reference sequence). The CDR3 reads CASSPTNYGYTF. Written as DNA, the CDR3 is TGTGCCAGCAGCCCTACTAACTATGGCTACACCTTC.

The rearrangement uses TRBV13 and TRBJ2-1, with 9 nucleotides matching TRBD2. The V gene's germline CDR1 is PRHDT and CDR2 FYEKMQ (reference sequence). This CDR3 contains 18 residues. V was clipped by 3 bases and J by 0 bases; unmatched bases: 9. The CDR3 DNA follows: TGTGCCAGCAGCTTTGGACTAGCGTTGGACGACTCCTACAATGAGCAGTTCTTC. The encoded protein is CASSFGLALDDSYNEQFF. The full variable domain, completed using reference TRBV13 and TRBJ2-1, is AAGVIQSPRHLIKEKRETATLKCYPIPRHDTVYWYQQGPGQDPQFLISFYEKMQSDKGSIPDRFSAQQFSDYHSELNMSSLELGDSALYFCASSFGLALDDSYNEQFFGPGTRLTVL.

J is TRBJ2-3 and V is TRBV25-1; unclear D gene. V lost 4 bases to trimming and J lost 4 bases, with 6 bases between them. CDR3 length: 12 residues. In germline, CDR1 is MGHDK, CDR2 SYGVNS. The CDR3: CASSAGSDTQYF. CDR3 bases: TGTGCCAGCAGTGCCGGTTCAGATACGCAGTATTTT.

The chain recombines TRBV27 with TRBJ2-6; D is uncertain. Looked up from germline, CDR1 is MNHEY and CDR2 is SMNVEV (reference sequence). The CDR3 consists of 15 residues. Trimming left V 2 bases short and J 2 bases short, with 7 bases between. The CDR3 coding sequence is TGTGCCAGCAGTTTAATGAGGCCTGGGGCCAACGTCCTGACTTTC. Amino acid sequence: CASSLMRPGANVLTF.

This rearrangement joins TRBV11-2 to TRBJ2-5, with 11 nucleotides matching TRBD1. CDR1 SGHAT and CDR2 FQNNGV come from the germline V gene. This CDR3 has 17 residues. The V gene end was trimmed by 0 bases and the J gene end by 5 bases; junction bases not matched to a gene: 8. CDR3 protein: CASSLEIGQGAWETQYF. The CDR3 DNA follows: TGTGCCAGCAGCTTAGAGATCGGACAGGGGGCCTGGGAGACCCAGTACTTC.

The chain employs TRBV29-1 and TRBJ2-7, with 11 bases fitting TRBD1. CDR1 is SQVTM, CDR2 ANQGSEA, per germline. J gave up 6 bases and V 0 bases, and 10 bases lay outside the gene matches. This CDR3 contains 16 residues. The DNA of the CDR3 is TGCAGCGTTGAAGAGGAGGGGACAGGGGGACAGATCGAGCAGTACTTC. Its translation is CSVEEEGTGGQIEQYF.

V usage is TRBV27 and J usage is TRBJ2-6, with a possible D match to TRBD2 (6 bases). This CDR3 is built from 16 residues. CDR1 MNHEY and CDR2 SMNVEV come from the germline V gene (reference sequence). The V end was cut by 3 bases, the J end by 5 bases, with 14 bases between. DNA of the CDR3: TGTGCCAGCAGTTTGGGCGGGGCTCAACGGGCCAACGTCCTGACTTTC. Protein: CASSLGGAQRANVLTF.

The chain recombines TRBV7-2 with TRBJ2-7; 11 bases agree with TRBD2. V lost 5 bases to trimming and J lost 0 bases; unmatched junction nucleotides: 3. The germline V gene has CDR1 SGHTA and CDR2 FQGNSA. The CDR3 has 15 residues. The CDR3 here is CASSTTSGSSYEQYF. The CDR3 nucleotides are TGTGCCAGCAGCACCACTAGCGGGAGCTCCTACGAGCAGTACTTC.

For this clone: Other nucleotide sequences in the sample specify the same CDR3. The CDR3 loop is CASSPTGTGTEAFF. The CDR3 DNA reads as TGTGCCAGCAGCCCCACAGGGACCGGCACTGAAGCTTTCTTT. J is TRBJ1-1 and V is TRBV7-9; the D gene is possibly TRBD1 (6 bases). The CDR3 is made up of 14 amino acids. The V gene's germline CDR1 is SEHNR and CDR2 FQNEAQ (reference sequence). The V gene lost 5 bases and the J gene lost 4 bases, with 14 bases spanning the gap.